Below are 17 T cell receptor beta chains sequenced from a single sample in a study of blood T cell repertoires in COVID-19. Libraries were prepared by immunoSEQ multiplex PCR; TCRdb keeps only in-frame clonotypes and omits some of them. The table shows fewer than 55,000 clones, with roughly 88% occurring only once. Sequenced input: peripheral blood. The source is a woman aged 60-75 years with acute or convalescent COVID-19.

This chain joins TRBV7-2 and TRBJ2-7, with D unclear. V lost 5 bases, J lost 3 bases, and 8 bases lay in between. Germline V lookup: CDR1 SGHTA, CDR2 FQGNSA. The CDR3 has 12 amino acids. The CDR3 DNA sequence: TGTGCCAGCAGCCCTAGTAGCTACGAGCAGTACTTC. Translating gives CASSPSSYEQYF. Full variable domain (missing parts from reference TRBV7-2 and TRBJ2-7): GAGVSQSPSNKVTEKGKDVELRCDPISGHTALYWYRQSLGQGLEFLIYFQGNSAPDKSGLPSDRFSAERTGGSVSTLTIQRTQQEDSAVYLCASSPSSYEQYFGPGTRLTVT.

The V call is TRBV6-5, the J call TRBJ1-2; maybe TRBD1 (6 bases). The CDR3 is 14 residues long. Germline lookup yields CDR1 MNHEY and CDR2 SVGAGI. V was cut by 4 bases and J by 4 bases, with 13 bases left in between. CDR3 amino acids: CASSLKTGIYGYTF. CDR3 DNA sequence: TGTGCCAGCAGTTTGAAAACAGGGATCTATGGCTACACCTTC.

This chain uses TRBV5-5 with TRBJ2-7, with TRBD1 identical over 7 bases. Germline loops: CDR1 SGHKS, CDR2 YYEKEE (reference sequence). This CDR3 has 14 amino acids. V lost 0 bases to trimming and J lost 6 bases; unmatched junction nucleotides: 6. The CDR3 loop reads CASSLGTGALEQYF. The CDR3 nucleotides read TGTGCCAGCAGCTTGGGTACAGGGGCTCTCGAGCAGTACTTC.

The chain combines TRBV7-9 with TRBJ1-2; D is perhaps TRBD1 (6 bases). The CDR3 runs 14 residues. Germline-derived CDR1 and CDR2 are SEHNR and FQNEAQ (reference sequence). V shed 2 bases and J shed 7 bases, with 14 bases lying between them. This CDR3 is CASSLPDSRRGYTF. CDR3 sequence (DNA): TGTGCCAGCAGCTTACCGGACAGCCGCCGTGGCTACACCTTC.

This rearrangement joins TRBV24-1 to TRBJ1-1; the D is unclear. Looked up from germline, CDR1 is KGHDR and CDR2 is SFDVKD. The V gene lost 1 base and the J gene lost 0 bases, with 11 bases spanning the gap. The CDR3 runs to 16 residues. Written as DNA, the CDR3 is TGTGCCACCAGTGATTTATTGCAGGCCCTGAACACTGAAGCTTTCTTT. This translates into CATSDLLQALNTEAFF.

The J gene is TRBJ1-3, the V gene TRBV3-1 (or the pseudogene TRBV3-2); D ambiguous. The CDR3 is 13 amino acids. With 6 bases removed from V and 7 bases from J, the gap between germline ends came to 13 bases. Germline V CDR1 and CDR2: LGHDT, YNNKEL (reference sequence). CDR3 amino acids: CASSRPPGNTIYF. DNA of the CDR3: TGTGCCAGCAGTCGACCCCCGGGGAACACCATATATTTT.

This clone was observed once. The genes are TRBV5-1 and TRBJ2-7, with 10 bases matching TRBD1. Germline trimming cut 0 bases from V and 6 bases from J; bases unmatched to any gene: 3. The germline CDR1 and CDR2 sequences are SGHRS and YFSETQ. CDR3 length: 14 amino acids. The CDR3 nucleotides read TGCGCCAGCAGCTTGGGCGGACAGGGGGGCGAGCAGTACTTC. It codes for CASSLGGQGGEQYF. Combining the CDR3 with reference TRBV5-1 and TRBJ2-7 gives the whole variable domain KAGVTQTPRYLIKTRGQQVTLSCSPISGHRSVSWYQQTPGQGLQFLFEYFSETQRNKGNFPGRFSGRQFSNSRSEMNVSTLELGDSALYLCASSLGGQGGEQYFGPGTRLTVT.

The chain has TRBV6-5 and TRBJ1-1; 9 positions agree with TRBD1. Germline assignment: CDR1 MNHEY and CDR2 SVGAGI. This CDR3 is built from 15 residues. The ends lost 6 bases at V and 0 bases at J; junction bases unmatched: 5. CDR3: CASRDRGRVNTEAFF. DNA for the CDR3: TGTGCCAGCAGGGACAGGGGCCGGGTGAACACTGAAGCTTTCTTT.

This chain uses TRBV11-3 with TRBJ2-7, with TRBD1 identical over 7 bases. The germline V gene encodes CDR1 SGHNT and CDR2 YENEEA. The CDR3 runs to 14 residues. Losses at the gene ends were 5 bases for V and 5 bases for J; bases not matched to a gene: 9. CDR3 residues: CASSPDRAVHEQYF. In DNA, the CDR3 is TGTGCCAGCAGCCCAGACAGGGCGGTCCACGAGCAGTACTTC.

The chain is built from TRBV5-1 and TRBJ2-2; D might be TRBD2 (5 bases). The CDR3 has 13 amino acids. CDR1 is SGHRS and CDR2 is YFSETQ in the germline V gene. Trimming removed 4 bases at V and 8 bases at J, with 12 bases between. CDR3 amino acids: CASSEISEGELFF. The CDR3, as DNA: TGCGCCAGCAGCGAGATTAGCGAAGGGGAGCTGTTTTTT.

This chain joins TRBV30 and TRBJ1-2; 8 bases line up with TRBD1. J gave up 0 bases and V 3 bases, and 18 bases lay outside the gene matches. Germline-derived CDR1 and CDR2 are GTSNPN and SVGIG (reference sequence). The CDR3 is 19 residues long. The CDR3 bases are TGTGCCTGGAGCCGTAGTAAGAGTGGGACAGGCCCAACTAACTATGGCTACACCTTC. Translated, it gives CAWSRSKSGTGPTNYGYTF. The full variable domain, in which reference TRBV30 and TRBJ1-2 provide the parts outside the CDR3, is SQTIHQWPATLVQPVGSPLSLECTVEGTSNPNLYWYRQAAGRGLQLLFYSVGIGQISSEVPQNLSASRPQDRQFILSSKKLLLSDSGFYLCAWSRSKSGTGPTNYGYTFGSGTRLTVV.

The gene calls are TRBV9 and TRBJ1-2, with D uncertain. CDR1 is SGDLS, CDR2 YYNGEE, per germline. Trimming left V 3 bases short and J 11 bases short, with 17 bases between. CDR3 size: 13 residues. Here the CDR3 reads CASSDISHSRYTF. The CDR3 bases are TGTGCCAGCAGCGATATCTCTCACAGCCGGTACACCTTC.

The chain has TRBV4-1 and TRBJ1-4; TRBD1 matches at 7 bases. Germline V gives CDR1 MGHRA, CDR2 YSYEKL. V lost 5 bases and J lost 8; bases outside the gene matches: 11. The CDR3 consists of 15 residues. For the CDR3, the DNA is TGCGCCAGCAGCGACGAACAGGGGCCAAAGGAAAAACTGTTTTTT. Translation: CASSDEQGPKEKLFF.

The CDR3 DNA reads as TGTGCCTGGAGTCGACTGACCTTGAACACTGAAGCTTTCTTT. Its translation: CAWSRLTLNTEAFF. The rearrangement uses TRBV30 and TRBJ1-1; unclear D gene. The germline V gene has CDR1 GTSNPN and CDR2 SVGIG (reference sequence). The CDR3 contains 14 residues. V lost 2 bases and J 0 bases, leaving 10 bases between the germline ends.

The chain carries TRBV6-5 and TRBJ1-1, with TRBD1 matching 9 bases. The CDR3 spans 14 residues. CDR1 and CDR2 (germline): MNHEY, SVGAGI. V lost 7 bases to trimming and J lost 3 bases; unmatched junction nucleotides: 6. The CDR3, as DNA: TGTGCCAGCAACTACAGGGGGCGGGACACTGAAGCTTTCTTT. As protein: CASNYRGRDTEAFF.

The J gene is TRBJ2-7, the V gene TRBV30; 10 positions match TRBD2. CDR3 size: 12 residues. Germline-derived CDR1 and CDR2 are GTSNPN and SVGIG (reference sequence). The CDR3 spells CALAGEAYEQYF. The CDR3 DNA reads TGTGCGCTAGCGGGGGAGGCCTACGAGCAGTACTTC.

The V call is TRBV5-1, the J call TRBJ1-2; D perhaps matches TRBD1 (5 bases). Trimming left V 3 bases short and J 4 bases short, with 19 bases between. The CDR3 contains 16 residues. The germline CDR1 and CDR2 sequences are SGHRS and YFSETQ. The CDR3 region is CASSYQPDRGLYGYTF. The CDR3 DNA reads TGCGCCAGCAGCTACCAACCCGACCGGGGACTCTATGGCTACACCTTC. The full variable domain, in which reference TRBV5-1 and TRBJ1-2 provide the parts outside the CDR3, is KAGVTQTPRYLIKTRGQQVTLSCSPISGHRSVSWYQQTPGQGLQFLFEYFSETQRNKGNFPGRFSGRQFSNSRSEMNVSTLELGDSALYLCASSYQPDRGLYGYTFGSGTRLTVV.